This T cell receptor beta chain was captured in a study of shared clonotypes between healthy human individuals. Germline V gives CDR1 MDHEN, CDR2 SYDVKM. This CDR3 has 15 amino acids. V lost 4 bases and J lost 2, with 15 bases in between. Study-wide points: Shared across a few donors were around 4.7% of the naive CD4 clonotypes.

In this sample, this clone turned up many times. Its specificity is not known. Deep-level running was used for the assay. Assay used: immunoSEQ multiplex PCR; TCRdb lists only in-frame clones, some missing. The sample lists around 750,000 clones; approximately 79% were seen once. Participating donors were healthy, HIV-negative adults free of recent acute infections or vaccinations. Division of CD4+ cells produced a CD45RA+ naive subset and a CD45RA-negative memory subset. The source is a woman aged 30 to 39 in good health. The genes are TRBV28 and TRBJ2-7, with D perhaps matching TRBD2 (6 bases). Material: memory CD4+ T cells sorted from blood. Subset indicated: CD45RA-negative fraction. The CDR3 spells CASSSFGTPPYEQYF. CDR3 bases: TGTGCCAGCAGTTCGTTCGGGACTCCTCCCTACGAGCAGTACTTC.